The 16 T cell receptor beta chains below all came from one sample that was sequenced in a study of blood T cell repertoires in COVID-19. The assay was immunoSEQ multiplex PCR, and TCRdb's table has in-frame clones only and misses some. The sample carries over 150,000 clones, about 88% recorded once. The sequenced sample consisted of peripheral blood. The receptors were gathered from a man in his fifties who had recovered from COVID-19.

Written as DNA, the CDR3 is TGTGCCAGCAGCAAAGGACGGAGATTTGCAACTAATGAAAAACTGTTTTTT. The encoded protein is CASSKGRRFATNEKLFF. The chain joins TRBV21-1 to TRBJ1-4. TRBV21-1 is described as a pseudogene. The CDR3 extends over 17 amino acids.

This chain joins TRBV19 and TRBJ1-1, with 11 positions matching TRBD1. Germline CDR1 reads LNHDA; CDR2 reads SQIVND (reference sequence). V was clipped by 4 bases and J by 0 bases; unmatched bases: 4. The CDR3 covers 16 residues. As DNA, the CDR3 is TGTGCCAGTAGTAGGACAGGGGGCGTCATGAACACTGAAGCTTTCTTT. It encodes CASSRTGGVMNTEAFF.

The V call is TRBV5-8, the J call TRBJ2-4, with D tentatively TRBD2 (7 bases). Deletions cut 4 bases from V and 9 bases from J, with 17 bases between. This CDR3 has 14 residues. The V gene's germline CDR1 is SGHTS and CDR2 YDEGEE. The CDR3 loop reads CASSLGAPGGIQYF. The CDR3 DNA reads TGTGCCAGCAGCCTGGGGGCTCCGGGGGGCATTCAGTACTTC. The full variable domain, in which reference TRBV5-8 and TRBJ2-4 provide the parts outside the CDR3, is EAGVTQSPTHLIKTRGQQATLRCSPISGHTSVYWYQQALGLGLQFLLWYDEGEERNRGNFPPRFSGRQFPNYSSELNVNALELEDSALYLCASSLGAPGGIQYFGAGTRLSVL.

The CDR3: CASSGQGQLNTEAFF. In DNA, the CDR3 is TGTGCCAGCAGCGGCCAAGGACAGTTGAACACTGAAGCTTTCTTT. The rearrangement joins TRBV9 to TRBJ1-1; tentatively, D is TRBD1 (6 bases). The ends were cut back, 3 bases at V and 0 bases at J, with 12 bases in the middle. Germline V lookup: CDR1 SGDLS, CDR2 YYNGEE. CDR3 length: 15 amino acids.

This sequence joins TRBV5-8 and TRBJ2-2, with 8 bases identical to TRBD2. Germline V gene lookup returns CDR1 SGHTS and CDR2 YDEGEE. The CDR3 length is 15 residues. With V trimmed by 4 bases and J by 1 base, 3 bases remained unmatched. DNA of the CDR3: TGTGCCAGCAGCAGCGGGGGACGGAACACCGGGGAGCTGTTTTTT. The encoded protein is CASSSGGRNTGELFF.

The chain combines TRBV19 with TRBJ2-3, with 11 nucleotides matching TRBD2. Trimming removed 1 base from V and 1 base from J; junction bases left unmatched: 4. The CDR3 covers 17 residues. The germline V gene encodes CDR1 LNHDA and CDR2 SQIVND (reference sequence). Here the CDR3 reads CASSIGDSGRGTDTQYF. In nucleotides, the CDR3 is TGTGCCAGTAGTATAGGAGATAGCGGGAGGGGCACAGATACGCAGTATTTT.

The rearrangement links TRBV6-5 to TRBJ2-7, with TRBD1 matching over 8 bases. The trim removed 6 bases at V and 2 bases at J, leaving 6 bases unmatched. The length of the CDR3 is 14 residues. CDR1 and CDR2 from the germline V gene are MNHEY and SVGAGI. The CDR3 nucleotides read TGTGCCAGCAGCAGAACAGGGGGACCCTACGAGCAGTACTTC. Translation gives CASSRTGGPYEQYF.

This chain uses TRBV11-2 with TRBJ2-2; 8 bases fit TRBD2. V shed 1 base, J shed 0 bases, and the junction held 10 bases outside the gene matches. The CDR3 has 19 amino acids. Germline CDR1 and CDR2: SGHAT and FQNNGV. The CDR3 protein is CASSLGRGLATSNTGELFF. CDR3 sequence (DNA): TGTGCCAGCAGCTTAGGTAGAGGACTAGCCACCTCGAACACCGGGGAGCTGTTTTTT.

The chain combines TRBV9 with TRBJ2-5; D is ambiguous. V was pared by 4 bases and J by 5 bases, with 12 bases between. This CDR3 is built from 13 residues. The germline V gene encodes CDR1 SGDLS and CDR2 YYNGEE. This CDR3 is CASSLVPRETQYF. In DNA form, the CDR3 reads TGTGCCAGCAGCTTAGTTCCCCGGGAGACCCAGTACTTC.

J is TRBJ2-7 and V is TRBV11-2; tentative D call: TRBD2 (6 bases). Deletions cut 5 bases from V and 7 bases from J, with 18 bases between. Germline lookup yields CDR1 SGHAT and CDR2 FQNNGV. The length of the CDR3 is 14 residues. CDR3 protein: CASSPGVPALEQYF. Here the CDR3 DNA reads TGTGCCAGCAGCCCGGGGGTCCCGGCTCTGGAGCAGTACTTC.

The CDR3 protein is CASSHSGSPGNIQYF. In nucleotides, the CDR3 is TGTGCCAGCAGTCATAGCGGGAGCCCCGGAAACATTCAGTACTTC. The chain joins TRBV7-2 to TRBJ2-4; 9 positions match TRBD2. The CDR3 has 15 amino acids. Losses at the gene ends were 6 bases for V and 6 bases for J; bases not matched to a gene: 9. Germline V CDR1 and CDR2: SGHTA, FQGNSA.

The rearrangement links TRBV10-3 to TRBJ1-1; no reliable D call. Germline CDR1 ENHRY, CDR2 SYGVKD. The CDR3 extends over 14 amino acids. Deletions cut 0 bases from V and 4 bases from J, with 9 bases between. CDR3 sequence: CAISESGGITEAFF. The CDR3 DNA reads TGTGCCATCAGTGAGTCGGGAGGGATCACTGAAGCTTTCTTT.

The CDR3 coding sequence is TGCGCCAGCAGCTTGGACGGCCTGGAGGTCCAGTACTTC. This gives the protein CASSLDGLEVQYF. V and J are TRBV5-1 and TRBJ2-5, with D possibly being TRBD2 (5 bases). The CDR3 runs 13 residues. Trimming left V 0 bases short and J 10 bases short, with 13 bases between. CDR1 SGHRS and CDR2 YFSETQ come from the germline V gene.

CDR3 loop: CASSKSGGSTDTQYF. The CDR3 DNA is TGTGCCAGCAGCAAGAGCGGGGGGAGCACAGATACGCAGTATTTT. The chain recombines TRBV7-3 with TRBJ2-3; TRBD2 matches at 9 bases. V was pared by 5 bases and J by 0 bases, with 3 bases of the junction left unmatched. The CDR3 consists of 15 residues. Germline V gives CDR1 SGHTA, CDR2 FQGTGA.

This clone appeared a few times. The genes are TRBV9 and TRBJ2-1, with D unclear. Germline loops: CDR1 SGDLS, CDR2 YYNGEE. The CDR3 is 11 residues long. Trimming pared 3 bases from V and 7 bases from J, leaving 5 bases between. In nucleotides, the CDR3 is TGTGCCAGCAGCGCCCAAAATGAGCAGTTCTTC. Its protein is CASSAQNEQFF.

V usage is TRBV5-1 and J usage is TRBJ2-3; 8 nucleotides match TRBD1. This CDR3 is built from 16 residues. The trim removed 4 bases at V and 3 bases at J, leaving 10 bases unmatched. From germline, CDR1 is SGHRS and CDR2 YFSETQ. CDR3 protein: CASSLGVGDRTDTQYF. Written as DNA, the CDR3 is TGCGCCAGCAGCCTTGGTGTGGGGGACAGGACAGATACGCAGTATTTT.